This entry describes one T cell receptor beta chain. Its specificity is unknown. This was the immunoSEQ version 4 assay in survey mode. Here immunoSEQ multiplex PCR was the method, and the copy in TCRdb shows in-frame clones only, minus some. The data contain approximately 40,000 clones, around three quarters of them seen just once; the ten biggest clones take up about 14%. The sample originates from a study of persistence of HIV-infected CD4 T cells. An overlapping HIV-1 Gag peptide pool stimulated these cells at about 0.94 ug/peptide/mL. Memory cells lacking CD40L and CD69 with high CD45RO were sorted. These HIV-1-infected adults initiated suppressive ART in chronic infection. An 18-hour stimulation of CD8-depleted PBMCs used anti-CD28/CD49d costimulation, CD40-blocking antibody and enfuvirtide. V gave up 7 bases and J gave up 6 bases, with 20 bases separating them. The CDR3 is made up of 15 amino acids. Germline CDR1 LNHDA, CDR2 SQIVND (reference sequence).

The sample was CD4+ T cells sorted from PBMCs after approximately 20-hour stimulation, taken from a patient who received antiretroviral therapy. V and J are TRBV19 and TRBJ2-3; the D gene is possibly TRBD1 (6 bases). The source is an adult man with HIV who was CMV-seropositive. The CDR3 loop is CASTHTGTRGDTQYF. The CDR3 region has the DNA TGTGCCAGTACTCATACCGGGACACGAGGGGATACGCAGTATTTT. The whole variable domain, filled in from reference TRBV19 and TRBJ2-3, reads DGGITQSPKYLFRKEGQNVTLSCEQNLNHDAMYWYRQDPGQGLRLIYYSQIVNDFQKGDIAEGYSVSREKKESFPLTVTSAQKNPTAFYLCASTHTGTRGDTQYFGPGTRLTVL.